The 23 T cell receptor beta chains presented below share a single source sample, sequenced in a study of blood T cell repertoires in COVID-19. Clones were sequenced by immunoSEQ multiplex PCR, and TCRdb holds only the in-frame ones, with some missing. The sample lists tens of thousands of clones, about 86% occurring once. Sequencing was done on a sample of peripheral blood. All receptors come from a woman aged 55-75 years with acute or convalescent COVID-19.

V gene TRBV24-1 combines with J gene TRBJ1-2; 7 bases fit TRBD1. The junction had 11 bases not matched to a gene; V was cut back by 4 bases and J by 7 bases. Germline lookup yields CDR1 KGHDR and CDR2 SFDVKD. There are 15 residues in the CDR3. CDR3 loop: CATSDHSTGQGGYTF. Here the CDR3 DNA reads TGTGCCACCAGTGACCACTCGACAGGGCAGGGTGGCTACACCTTC.

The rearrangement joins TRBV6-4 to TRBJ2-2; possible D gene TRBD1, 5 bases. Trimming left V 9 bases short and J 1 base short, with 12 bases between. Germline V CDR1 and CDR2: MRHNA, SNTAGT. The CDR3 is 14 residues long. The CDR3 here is CASSPTGNTGELFF. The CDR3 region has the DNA TGTGCCAGTAGTCCCACAGGGAACACCGGGGAGCTGTTTTTT.

Here the CDR3 reads CATAETQGVPRNYGYTF. The CDR3 bases are TGTGCCACCGCCGAGACTCAAGGGGTCCCGCGCAACTATGGCTACACCTTC. V and J are TRBV15 and TRBJ1-2, with D possibly TRBD1 on 5 matching bases. V was shortened by 8 bases and J by 2 bases, with 24 bases between the two germline ends. This CDR3 region has 17 residues. In germline, CDR1 is LNHNV, CDR2 YYDKDF (reference sequence).

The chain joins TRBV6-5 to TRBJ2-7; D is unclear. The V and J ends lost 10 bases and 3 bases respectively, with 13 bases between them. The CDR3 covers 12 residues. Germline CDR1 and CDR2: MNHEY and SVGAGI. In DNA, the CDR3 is TGTGCCATACAGCCTCGAGACTACGAGCAGTACTTC. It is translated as CAIQPRDYEQYF.

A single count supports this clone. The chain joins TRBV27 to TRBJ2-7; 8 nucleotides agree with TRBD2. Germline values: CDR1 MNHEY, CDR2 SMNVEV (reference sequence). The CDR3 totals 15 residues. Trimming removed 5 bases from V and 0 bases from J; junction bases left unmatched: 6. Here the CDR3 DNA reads TGTGCCAGCAGTCCACGACTAGCGATCTCCTACGAGCAGTACTTC. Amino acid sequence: CASSPRLAISYEQYF.

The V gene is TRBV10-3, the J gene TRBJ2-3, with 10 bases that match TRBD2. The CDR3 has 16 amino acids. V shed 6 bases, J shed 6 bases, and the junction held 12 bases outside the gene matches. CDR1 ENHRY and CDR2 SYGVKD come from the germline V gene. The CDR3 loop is CAISFSSGRFRDTQYF. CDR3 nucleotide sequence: TGTGCCATCAGCTTCTCTAGCGGGAGATTCCGTGATACGCAGTATTTT.

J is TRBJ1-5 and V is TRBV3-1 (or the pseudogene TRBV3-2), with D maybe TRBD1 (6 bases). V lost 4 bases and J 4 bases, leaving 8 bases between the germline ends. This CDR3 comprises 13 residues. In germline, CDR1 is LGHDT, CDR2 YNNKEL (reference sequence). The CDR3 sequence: CASSLQGNQPQHF. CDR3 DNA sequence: TGTGCCAGCAGCCTCCAGGGGAATCAGCCCCAGCATTTT.

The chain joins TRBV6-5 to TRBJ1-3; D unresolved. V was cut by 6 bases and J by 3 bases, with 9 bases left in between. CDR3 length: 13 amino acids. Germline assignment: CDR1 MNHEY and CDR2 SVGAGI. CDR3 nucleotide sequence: TGTGCCAGCAGCTCTACCGTTGGAAACACCATATATTTT. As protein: CASSSTVGNTIYF.

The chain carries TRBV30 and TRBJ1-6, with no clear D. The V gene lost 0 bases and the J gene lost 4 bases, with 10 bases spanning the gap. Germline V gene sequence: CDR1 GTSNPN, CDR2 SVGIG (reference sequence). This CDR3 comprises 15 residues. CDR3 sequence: CAWSVLGSYNSPLHF. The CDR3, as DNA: TGTGCCTGGAGTGTTTTGGGGAGTTATAATTCACCCCTCCACTTT.

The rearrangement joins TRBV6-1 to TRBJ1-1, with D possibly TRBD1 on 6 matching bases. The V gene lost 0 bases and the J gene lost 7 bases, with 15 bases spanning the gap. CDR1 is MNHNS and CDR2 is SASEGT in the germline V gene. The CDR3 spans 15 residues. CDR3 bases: TGTGCCAGCAGTGAAGCCGGACAGAGTTGGGATGAAGCTTTCTTT. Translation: CASSEAGQSWDEAFF.

As DNA, the CDR3 is TGTGCCAGCAGCCAAAGAGGACAGGGTAAACCTGAAGCTTTCTTT. Translation: CASSQRGQGKPEAFF. The chain uses TRBV16 and TRBJ1-1; 8 positions match TRBD1. CDR1 KGHSY and CDR2 FQNENV come from the germline V gene. Trimming removed 2 bases from V and 6 bases from J; junction bases left unmatched: 8. The CDR3 has 15 amino acids.

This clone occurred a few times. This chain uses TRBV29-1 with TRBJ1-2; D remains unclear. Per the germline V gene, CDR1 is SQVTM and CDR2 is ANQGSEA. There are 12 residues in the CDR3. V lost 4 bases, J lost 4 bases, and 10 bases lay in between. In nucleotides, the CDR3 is TGCAGCGTTGGTTTCCACATCTATGGCTACACCTTC. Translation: CSVGFHIYGYTF.

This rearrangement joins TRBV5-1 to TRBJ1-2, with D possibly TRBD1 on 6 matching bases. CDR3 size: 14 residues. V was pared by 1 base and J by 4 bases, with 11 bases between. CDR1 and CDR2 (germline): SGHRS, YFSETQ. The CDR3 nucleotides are TGCGCCAGCAGCTTGTCAGGGGCCGGCTATGGCTACACCTTC. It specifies CASSLSGAGYGYTF.

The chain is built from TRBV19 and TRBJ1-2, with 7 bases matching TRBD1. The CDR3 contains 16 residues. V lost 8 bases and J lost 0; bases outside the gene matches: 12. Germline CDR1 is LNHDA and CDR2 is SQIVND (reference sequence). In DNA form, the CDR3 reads TGTGCCAGTGCCCCGACAGGGAGGAGGACTAACTATGGCTACACCTTC. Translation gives CASAPTGRRTNYGYTF.

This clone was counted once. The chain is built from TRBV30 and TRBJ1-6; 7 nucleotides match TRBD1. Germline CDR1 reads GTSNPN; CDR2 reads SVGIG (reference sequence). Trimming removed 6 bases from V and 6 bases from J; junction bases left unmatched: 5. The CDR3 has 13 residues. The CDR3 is CACRDRANSPLHF. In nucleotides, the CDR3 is TGTGCCTGCCGAGACAGGGCTAATTCACCCCTCCACTTT. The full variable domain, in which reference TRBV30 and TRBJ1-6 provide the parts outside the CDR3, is SQTIHQWPATLVQPVGSPLSLECTVEGTSNPNLYWYRQAAGRGLQLLFYSVGIGQISSEVPQNLSASRPQDRQFILSSKKLLLSDSGFYLCACRDRANSPLHFGNGTRLTVT.

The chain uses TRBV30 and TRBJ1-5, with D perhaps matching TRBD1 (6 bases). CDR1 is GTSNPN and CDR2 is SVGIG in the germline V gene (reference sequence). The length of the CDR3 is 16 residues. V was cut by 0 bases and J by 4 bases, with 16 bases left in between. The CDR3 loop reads CAWSVQGRDFNQPQHF. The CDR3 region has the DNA TGTGCCTGGAGTGTACAGGGCAGGGATTTTAATCAGCCCCAGCATTTT.

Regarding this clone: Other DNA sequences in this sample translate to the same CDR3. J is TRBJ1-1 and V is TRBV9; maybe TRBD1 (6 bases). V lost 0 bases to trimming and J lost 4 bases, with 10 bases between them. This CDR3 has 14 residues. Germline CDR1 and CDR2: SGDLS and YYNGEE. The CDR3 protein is CASSVGGRGTEAFF. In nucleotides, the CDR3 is TGTGCCAGCAGCGTAGGGGGCAGGGGCACTGAAGCTTTCTTT.

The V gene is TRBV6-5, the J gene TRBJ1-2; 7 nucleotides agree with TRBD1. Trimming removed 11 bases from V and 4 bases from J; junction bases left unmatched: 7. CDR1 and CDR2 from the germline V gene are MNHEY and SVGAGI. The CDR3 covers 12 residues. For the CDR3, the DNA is TGTGCCTCCAAGACAGGGTCCTATGGCTACACCTTC. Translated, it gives CASKTGSYGYTF.

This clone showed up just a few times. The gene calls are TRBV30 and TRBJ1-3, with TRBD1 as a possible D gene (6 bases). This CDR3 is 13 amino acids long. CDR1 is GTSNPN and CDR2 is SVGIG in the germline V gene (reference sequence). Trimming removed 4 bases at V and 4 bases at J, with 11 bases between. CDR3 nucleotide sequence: TGTGCCTGGACCACAGGGCCAGGAAACACCATATATTTT. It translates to CAWTTGPGNTIYF.

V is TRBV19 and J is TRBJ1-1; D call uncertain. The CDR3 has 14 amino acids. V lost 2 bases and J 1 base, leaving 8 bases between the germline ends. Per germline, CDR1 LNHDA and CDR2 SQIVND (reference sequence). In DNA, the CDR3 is TGTGCCAGTAGTATAACCGGGAGGAACACTGAAGCTTTCTTT. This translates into CASSITGRNTEAFF.

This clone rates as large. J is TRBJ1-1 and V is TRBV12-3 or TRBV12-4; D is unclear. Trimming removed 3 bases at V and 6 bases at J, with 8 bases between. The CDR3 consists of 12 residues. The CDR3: CASSFYPAEAFF. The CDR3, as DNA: TGTGCCAGCAGTTTCTACCCTGCTGAAGCTTTCTTT.

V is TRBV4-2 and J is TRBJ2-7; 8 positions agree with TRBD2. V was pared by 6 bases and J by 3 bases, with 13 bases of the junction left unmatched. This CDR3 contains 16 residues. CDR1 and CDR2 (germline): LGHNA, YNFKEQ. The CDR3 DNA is TGTGCCAGCAGGGAAGGACTAGCCGAACCTTACTACGAGCAGTACTTC. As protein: CASREGLAEPYYEQYF.

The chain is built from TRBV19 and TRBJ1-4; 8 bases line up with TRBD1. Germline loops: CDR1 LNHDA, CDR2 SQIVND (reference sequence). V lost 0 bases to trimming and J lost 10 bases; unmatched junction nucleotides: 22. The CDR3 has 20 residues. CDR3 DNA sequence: TGTGCCAGTAGTATAGACCCTCGATTGACAGCTCTTCACAGGGGGGGAAAACTGTTTTTT. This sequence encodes CASSIDPRLTALHRGGKLFF.